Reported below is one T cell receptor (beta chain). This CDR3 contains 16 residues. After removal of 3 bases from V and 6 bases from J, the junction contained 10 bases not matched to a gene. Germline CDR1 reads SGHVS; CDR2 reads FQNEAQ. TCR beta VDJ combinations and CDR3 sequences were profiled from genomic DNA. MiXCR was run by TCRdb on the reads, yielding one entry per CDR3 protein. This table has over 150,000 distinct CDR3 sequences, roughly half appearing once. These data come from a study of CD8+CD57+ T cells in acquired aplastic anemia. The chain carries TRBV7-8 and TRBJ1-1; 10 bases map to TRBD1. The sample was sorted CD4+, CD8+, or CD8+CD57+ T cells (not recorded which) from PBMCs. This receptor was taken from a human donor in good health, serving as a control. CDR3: CASSFIIGDRGSEAFF. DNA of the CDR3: TGTGCCAGCAGCTTCATTATCGGGGACAGGGGATCTGAAGCTTTCTTT.